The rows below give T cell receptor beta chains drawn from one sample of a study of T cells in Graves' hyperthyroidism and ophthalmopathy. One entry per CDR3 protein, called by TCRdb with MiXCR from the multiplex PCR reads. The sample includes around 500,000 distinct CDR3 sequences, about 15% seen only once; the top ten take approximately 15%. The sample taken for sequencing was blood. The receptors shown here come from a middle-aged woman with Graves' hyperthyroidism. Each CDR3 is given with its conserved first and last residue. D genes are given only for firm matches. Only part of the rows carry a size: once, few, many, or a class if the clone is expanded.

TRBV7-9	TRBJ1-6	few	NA	TGTGCCAGCAGCCTACGGACGGATTACTATAATTCACCCCTCCACTTT	CASSLRTDYYNSPLHF
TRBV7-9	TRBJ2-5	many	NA	TGTGCCAGCAGCTTAGCGGACGGATCTCAGTACTTC	CASSLADGSQYF
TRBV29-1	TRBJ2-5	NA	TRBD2	TGCAGCGTTAGTAGCGGGACGATGCTGGGGACCCAGTACTTC	CSVSSGTMLGTQYF
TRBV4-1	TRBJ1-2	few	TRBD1	TGCGCCAGCAGCCAAGGAAGGGGGCCTCTGGATGGCTACACCTTC	CASSQGRGPLDGYTF
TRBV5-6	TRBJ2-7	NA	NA	TGTGCCAGCAGCAATCGGTGGCAGAGTGCCTACGAGCAGTACTTC	CASSNRWQSAYEQYF
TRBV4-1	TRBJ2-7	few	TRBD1	TGCGCCAGCAGCCAGACAGGGGTTATCTACGAGCAGTACTTC	CASSQTGVIYEQYF
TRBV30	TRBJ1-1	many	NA	TGTGCCTGGACCACAGGGAGGGACACTGAAGCTTTCTTT	CAWTTGRDTEAFF
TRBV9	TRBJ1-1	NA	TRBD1	TGTGCCAGCAGCTCTTCAGCAGAGTCAACAGGGGTAACTGAAGCTTTCTTT	CASSSSAESTGVTEAFF
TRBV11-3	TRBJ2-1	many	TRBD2	TGTGCCAGCAGCTTGGTAGCGGGAGCGTACAATGAGCAGTTCTTC	CASSLVAGAYNEQFF
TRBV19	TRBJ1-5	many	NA	TGTGCCAGTAGTATCGGGGGGGCGGACGGTCAGCCCCAGCATTTT	CASSIGGADGQPQHF
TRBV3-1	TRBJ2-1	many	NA	TGTGCCAGCTCGGGTGGTGGGCTGAACCTCCTCAATGAGCAGTTCTTC	CASSGGGLNLLNEQFF
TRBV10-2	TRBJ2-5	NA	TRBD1	TGCGCCAGCAGGTCGGGACAGGGGGCGCGTGAGACCCAGTACTTC	CASRSGQGARETQYF
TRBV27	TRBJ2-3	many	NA	TGTGCCAGCAGTTTATCGCCAGGGATGAGCCATACGCAGTATTTT	CASSLSPGMSHTQYF
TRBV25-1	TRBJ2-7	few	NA	TGTGCCAGCAGTGGACAGTCGGTGATCCACGAGCAGTACTTC	CASSGQSVIHEQYF
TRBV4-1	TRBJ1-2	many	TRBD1	TGCGCCAGCAGCCAAGATTTGGGGACAGGGGGCGCTTCTGGCTACACCTTC	CASSQDLGTGGASGYTF
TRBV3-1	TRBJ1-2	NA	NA	TGTGCCAGCAGCCAAGGGTCGGGGGTTGGCTACACCTTC	CASSQGSGVGYTF
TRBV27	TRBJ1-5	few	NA	TGTGCCAGCAGCCCTCTGGGAGGGGTCAATAATCAGCCCCAGCATTTT	CASSPLGGVNNQPQHF
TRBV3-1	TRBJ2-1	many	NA	TGTGCCAGCAGCCAAGATCAGGGGGGCTCCAGCTCCTACAATGAGCAGTTCTTC	CASSQDQGGSSSYNEQFF
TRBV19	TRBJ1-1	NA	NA	TGTGCCAGTAGTATGGCCCTGAACACTGAAGCTTTCTTT	CASSMALNTEAFF
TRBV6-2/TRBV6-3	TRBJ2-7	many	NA	TGTGCCAGCAGTTACGGACGGACACTCCAATACGAGCAGTACTTC	CASSYGRTLQYEQYF
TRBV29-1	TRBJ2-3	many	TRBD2	TGCAGCGTTGAACCGGGACTAGCTAGCACAGATACGCAGTATTTT	CSVEPGLASTDTQYF
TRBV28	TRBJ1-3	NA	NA	TGTGCCAGCAGTTTGGTCTATTCTGGAAACACCATATATTTT	CASSLVYSGNTIYF
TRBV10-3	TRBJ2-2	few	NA	TGTGCCATCAGTGCAAGTACTAGAAACACCGGGGAGCTGTTTTTT	CAISASTRNTGELFF
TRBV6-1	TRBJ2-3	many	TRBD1	TGTGCCAGCAGTGAAGCGGTTCACAGGGGAACAGATACGCAGTATTTT	CASSEAVHRGTDTQYF
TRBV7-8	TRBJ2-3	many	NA	TGTGCCAGCAGCTTATCGTCTAGCACAAATACGCAGTATTTT	CASSLSSSTNTQYF
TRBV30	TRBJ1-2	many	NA	TGTGCCTGGAGCCGGGACACTATCCTATATGGCTACACCTTC	CAWSRDTILYGYTF
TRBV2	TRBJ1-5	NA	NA	TGTGCCAGCAGTTTTGTTGGGGATCAGCCCCAGCATTTT	CASSFVGDQPQHF
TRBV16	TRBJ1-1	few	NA	TGTGCCAGCAGCCAATTATTAGGGAACAACACTGAAGCTTTCTTT	CASSQLLGNNTEAFF
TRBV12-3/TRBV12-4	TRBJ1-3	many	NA	TGTGCCAGCAGTTCCTCCCCCTCTGGAAACACCATATATTTT	CASSSSPSGNTIYF
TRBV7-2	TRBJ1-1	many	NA	TGTGCCAGCAGCTTATACCAGAACACTGAAGCTTTCTTT	CASSLYQNTEAFF
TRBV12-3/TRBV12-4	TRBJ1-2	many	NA	TGTGCCAGCAGCCCACATATAAATCTACGGGGCTACACCTTC	CASSPHINLRGYTF
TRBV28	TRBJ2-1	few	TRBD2	TGTGCCAGCAGTTTCCGTCTAGCGGGAGCCTACAATGAGCAGTTCTTC	CASSFRLAGAYNEQFF
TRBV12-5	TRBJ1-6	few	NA	TGTGCTAGTGGTTTGGTATTGGGGGGCGACTATAATTCACCCCTCCACTTT	CASGLVLGGDYNSPLHF
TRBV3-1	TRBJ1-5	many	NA	TGTGCCAGCAGCCAAGGGGGGCCCCTTGGCAATCAGCCCCAGCATTTT	CASSQGGPLGNQPQHF
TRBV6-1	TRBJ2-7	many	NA	TGTGCCAGCAGTGAAGAACTTACCAGCGAGCAGTACTTC	CASSEELTSEQYF
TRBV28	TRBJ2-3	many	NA	TGTGCCAGCAGTTTCTCTTGGCTCCGCACAGATACGCAGTATTTT	CASSFSWLRTDTQYF
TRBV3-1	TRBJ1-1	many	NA	TGTGCCAGCAGGGATTCGAGTGCTGAAGCTTTCTTT	CASRDSSAEAFF
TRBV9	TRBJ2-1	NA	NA	TGTGCCAGCAGCCCTCGATGGGCAGGGGACTACAATGAGCAGTTCTTC	CASSPRWAGDYNEQFF
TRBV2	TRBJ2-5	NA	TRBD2	TGTGCCAGCAGCGCGGGACTAGCGGAAGAGACCCAGTACTTC	CASSAGLAEETQYF
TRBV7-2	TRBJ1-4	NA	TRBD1	TGTGCCAGCAGCTATCGACAGGGTGTCAATGAAAAACTGTTTTTT	CASSYRQGVNEKLFF
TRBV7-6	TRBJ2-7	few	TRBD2	TGTGCCAGCAGCCATAGCGGGGATCTATCCTACGAGCAGTACTTC	CASSHSGDLSYEQYF
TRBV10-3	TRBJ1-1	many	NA	TGTGCCATCAGTGATATGGGATACACTGAAGCTTTCTTT	CAISDMGYTEAFF
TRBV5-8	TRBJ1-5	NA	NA	TGTGCCACCCAGCCGGTTAGGGGTAATCAGCCCCAGCATTTT	CATQPVRGNQPQHF
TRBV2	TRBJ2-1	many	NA	TGTGCCAGCAGTGTAGACAATGAGCAGTTCTTC	CASSVDNEQFF
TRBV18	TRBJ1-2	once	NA	TGTGCCAGCTCACCGGACACAACCGGGGGAAACTATGGCTACACCTTC	CASSPDTTGGNYGYTF
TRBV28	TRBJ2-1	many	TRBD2	TGTGCCAGCAGACTGGGACTAGCGGATTACAATGAGCAGTTCTTC	CASRLGLADYNEQFF
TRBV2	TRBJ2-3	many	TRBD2	TGTGCAGACCGGGGGGATCATGGAGATACGCAGTATTTT	CADRGDHGDTQYF
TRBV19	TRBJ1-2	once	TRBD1	TGTGCCAGTAGTGACACAGGGGGCGCAGGGTATGGCTACACCTTC	CASSDTGGAGYGYTF
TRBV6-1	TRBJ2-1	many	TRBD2	TGTGCCAGCAGCTATGTTTCTAGCGGCGCCCGGGGGGGTGAGCAGTTCTTC	CASSYVSSGARGGEQFF
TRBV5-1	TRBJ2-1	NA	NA	TGCGCCAGCAGCTTGGTGTTGGACTCGAGGAGGAATGAGCAGTTCTTC	CASSLVLDSRRNEQFF
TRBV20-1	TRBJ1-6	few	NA	TGCAGTGCTCCGACAGCCCCTGTCGGGGCCTATAATTCACCCCTCCACTTT	CSAPTAPVGAYNSPLHF
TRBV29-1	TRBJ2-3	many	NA	TGCAGCGTTGAAGCTAATACAGGCACAGATACGCAGTATTTT	CSVEANTGTDTQYF
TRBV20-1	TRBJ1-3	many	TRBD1	TGCAGTGCTAGTAAACAGGGGGCCCCCTCTGGAAACACCATATATTTT	CSASKQGAPSGNTIYF